This TCR beta chain was sequenced in a study of CD8 T cells in ankylosing spondylitis. On this clonotype: Its antigen remains unidentified.

This CDR3 has 16 residues. V dropped 6 bases and J dropped 2; count of bases not matched to a gene: 7. Germline CDR1 is LNHDA and CDR2 is SQIVND (reference sequence). Study outcomes and limitations: Characteristic of ankylosing spondylitis blood, it appeared, was a TCR beta motif comprising roughly eight highly homologous variants. Matched ankylosing spondylitis synovial fluid reportedly contained a significantly enriched population of disease-linked clones.

TCRdb redid the calling of the 5' RACE reads with MiXCR, one entry per CDR3 protein. The sample holds 390,000 or so distinct CDR3 sequences, around 20% seen once. The J gene is TRBJ2-1, the V gene TRBV19, with 10 bases lining up with TRBD2. Sequencing was carried out using blood, either unsorted or a sorted T cell fraction (not recorded which). The clonotype comes from a male donor with ankylosing spondylitis. The CDR3 nucleotides read TGTGCCAGTAGCCCTAGCGGGAGTTTTACCTACAATGAGCAGTTCTTC. Translating it yields CASSPSGSFTYNEQFF.